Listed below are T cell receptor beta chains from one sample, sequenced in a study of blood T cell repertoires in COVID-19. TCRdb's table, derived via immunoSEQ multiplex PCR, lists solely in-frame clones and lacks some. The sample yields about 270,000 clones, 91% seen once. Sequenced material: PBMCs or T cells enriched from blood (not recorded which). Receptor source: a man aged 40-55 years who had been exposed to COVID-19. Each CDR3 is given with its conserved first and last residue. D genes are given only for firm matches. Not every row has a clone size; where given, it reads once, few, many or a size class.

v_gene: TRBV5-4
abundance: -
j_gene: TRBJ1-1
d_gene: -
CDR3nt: TGTGCCAGCTCAAATGCGAAGGGACTGAGAACTGAAGCTTTCTTT
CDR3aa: CASSNAKGLRTEAFF

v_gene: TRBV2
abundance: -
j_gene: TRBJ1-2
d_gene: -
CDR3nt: TGTGCCAGCAGTGAAACCATGGGCCTTAATGGCTACACCTTC
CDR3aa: CASSETMGLNGYTF

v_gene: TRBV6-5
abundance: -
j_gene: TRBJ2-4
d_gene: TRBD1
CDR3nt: TGTGCCAGCAGCCCCGCGACAGGGGGGGAAAGGTTTCAGTACTTC
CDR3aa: CASSPATGGERFQYF

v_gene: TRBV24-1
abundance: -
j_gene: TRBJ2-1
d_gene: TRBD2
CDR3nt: TGTGCCACCAGTGAGGTAGCGGGTCAGTACAATGAGCAGTTCTTC
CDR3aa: CATSEVAGQYNEQFF

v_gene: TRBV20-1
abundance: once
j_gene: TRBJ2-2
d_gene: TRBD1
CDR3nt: TGCAGTGCTAGTGGATCGACAGGGCTGAACACCGGGGAGCTGTTTTTT
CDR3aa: CSASGSTGLNTGELFF

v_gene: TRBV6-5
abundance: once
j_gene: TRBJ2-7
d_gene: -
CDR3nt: TGTGCCAGCGGGGGGGACAGGACAACCTACGAGCAGTACTTC
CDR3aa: CASGGDRTTYEQYF

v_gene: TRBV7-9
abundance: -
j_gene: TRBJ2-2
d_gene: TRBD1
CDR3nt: TGTGCCAGCGCACAAACAGGGGATACCGGGGAGCTGTTTTTT
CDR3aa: CASAQTGDTGELFF

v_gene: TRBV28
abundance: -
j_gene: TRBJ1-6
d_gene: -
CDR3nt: TGTGCCAGCAGTGGCGGGCGCGAACCCCTCCACTTT
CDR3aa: CASSGGREPLHF

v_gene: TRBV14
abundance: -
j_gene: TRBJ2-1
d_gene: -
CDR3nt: TGTGCCAGCAGCCAAATCGTTGGAGGCAATGAGCAGTTCTTC
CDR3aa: CASSQIVGGNEQFF

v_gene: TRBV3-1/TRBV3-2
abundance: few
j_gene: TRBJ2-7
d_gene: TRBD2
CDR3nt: TGTGCCAGCAGCCAAGCTCTAGCGGGAGTCGGGGAGCAGTACTTC
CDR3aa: CASSQALAGVGEQYF

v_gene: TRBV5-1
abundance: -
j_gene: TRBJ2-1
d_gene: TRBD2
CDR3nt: TGCGCCAGCAGCTTGGACCTTGGCGGGGGGGACAATGAGCAGTTCTTC
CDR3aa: CASSLDLGGGDNEQFF

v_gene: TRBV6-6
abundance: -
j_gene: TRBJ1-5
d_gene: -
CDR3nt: TGTGCCAGCAGCCCCGGGGTTCTACAGCCCCAGCATTTT
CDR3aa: CASSPGVLQPQHF

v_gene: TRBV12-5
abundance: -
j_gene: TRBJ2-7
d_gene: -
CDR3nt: TGTGCTGCCGCGGCGAAGACTAGTACAATCTACGAGCAGTACTTC
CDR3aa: CAAAAKTSTIYEQYF

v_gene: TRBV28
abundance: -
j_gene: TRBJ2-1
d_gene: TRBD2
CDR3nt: TGTGCCAGCAGTTTAGCAGCGGGGGGCAATGAGCAGTTCTTC
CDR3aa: CASSLAAGGNEQFF

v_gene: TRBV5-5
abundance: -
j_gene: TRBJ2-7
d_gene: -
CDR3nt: TGTGCCAGCAGCCAGACCGGAGGTTCCTACGAGCAGTACTTC
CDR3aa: CASSQTGGSYEQYF

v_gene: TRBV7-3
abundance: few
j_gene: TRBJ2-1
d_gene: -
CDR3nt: TGTGCCAGCAGCTTAGGGCTAGCGTCGTACAATGAGCAGTTCTTC
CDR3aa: CASSLGLASYNEQFF

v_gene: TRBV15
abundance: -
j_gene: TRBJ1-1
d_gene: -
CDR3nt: TGTGCCACCAGCACACGGGGGAACACTGAAGCTTTCTTT
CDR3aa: CATSTRGNTEAFF

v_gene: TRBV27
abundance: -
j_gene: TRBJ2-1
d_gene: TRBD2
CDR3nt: TGTGCCAGCAGTTTCGGGACTAGACGGGTCAATGAGCAGTTCTTC
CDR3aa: CASSFGTRRVNEQFF

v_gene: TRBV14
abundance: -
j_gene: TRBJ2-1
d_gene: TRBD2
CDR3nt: TGTGCCAGCAGCCAAGACGGGACTAGCGGATACAATGAGCAGTTCTTC
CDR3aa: CASSQDGTSGYNEQFF

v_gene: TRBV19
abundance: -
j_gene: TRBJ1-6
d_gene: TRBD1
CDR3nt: TGTGCCAGTAGTGACAGGGGGAGATCACCCCTCCACTTT
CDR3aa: CASSDRGRSPLHF

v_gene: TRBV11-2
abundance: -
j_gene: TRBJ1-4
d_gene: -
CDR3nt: TGTGCCAGCAGCCACGACAGGTTTAATGAAAAACTGTTTTTT
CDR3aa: CASSHDRFNEKLFF

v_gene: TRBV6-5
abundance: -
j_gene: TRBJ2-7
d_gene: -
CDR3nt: TGTGCCAGCAGTTACTCGAAAATCAGGGACGAGCAGTACTTC
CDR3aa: CASSYSKIRDEQYF

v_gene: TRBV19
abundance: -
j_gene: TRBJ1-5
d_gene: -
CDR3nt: TGTGCCAGTAGCCTGGAGGCACAATATAGCAATCAGCCCCAGCATTTT
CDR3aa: CASSLEAQYSNQPQHF

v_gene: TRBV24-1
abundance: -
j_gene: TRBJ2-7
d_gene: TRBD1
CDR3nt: TGTGCCACCAGTGGGACAGGGCAGCCCTACGAGCAGTACTTC
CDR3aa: CATSGTGQPYEQYF

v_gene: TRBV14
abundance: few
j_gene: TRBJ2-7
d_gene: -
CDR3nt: TGTGCCAGCAGCCAAGCCCTCCGGCAGGGGACCTACGAGCAGTACTTC
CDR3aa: CASSQALRQGTYEQYF

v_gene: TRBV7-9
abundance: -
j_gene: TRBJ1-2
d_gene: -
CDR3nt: TGTGCCAGCAGCTTAGGGGCAGGGGCCTATGGCTACACCTTC
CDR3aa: CASSLGAGAYGYTF

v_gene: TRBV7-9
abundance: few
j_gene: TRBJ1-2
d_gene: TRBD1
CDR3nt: TGTGCCAGCAGCCCGATGGACAGGTACTATGGCTACACCTTC
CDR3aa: CASSPMDRYYGYTF

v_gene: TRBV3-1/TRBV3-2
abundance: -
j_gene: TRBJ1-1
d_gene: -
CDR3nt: TGTGCCAGCAGCCAAGGGGGTAGCGGAACTGAAGCTTTCTTT
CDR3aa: CASSQGGSGTEAFF

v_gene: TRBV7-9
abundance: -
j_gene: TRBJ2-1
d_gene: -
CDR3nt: TGTGCCAGCAGCGAGGGACTGCTTACTGATGAGCAGTTCTTC
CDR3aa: CASSEGLLTDEQFF

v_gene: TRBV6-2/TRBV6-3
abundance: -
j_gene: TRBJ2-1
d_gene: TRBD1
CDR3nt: TGTGCCAGCAGTTACTCCCGGGACAGTTCCGACAATGAGCAGTTCTTC
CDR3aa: CASSYSRDSSDNEQFF

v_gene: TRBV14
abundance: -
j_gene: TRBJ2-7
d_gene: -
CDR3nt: TGTGCCAGCAGCCCCCAGGGGGGATACGAGCAGTACTTC
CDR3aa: CASSPQGGYEQYF

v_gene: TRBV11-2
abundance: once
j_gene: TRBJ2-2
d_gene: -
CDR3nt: TGTGCCAGCAGCTTAGGGACAGCTAACACCGGGGAGCTGTTTTTT
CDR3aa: CASSLGTANTGELFF

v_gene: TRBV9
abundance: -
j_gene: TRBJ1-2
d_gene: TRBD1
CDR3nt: TGTGCCAGCGGCCCAGCCGGGACAGGGGGCTATGGCTACACCTTC
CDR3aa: CASGPAGTGGYGYTF

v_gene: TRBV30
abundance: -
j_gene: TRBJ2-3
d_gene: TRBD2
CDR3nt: TGTGCCTGGAGTCGAAGAGCGGGAGCAGATACGCAGTATTTT
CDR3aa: CAWSRRAGADTQYF

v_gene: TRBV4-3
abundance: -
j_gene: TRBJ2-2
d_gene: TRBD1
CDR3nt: TGCGCCAGCACATCGGTCTGGGACAGGGTATCTGCGGGGGAGCTGTTTTTT
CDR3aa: CASTSVWDRVSAGELFF

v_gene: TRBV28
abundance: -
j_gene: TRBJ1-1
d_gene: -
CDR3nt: TGTGCCAGCAGTTTAGATTCGGAGGCTGTGACTGAAGCTTTCTTT
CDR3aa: CASSLDSEAVTEAFF

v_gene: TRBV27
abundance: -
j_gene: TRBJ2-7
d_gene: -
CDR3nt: TGTGCCAGCAGTCAGGGGAGGGGCAGATTGGGGTCCTACGAGCAGTACTTC
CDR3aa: CASSQGRGRLGSYEQYF

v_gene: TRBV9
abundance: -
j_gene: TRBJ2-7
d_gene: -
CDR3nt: TGTGCCAGCAGCGTAGTGGGGGGTCATGACGAGCAGTACTTC
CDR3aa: CASSVVGGHDEQYF

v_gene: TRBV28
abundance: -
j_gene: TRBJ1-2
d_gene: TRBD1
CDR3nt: TGTGCCAGCAGTCGGACTTCCGGCAGGGGGCAAGGTGGCTACACCTTC
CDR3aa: CASSRTSGRGQGGYTF

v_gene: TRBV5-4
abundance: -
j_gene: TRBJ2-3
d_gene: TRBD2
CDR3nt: TGTGCCAGCAGCTTGAGGGTAGCGGGAGGCCAAGTGATGGGGGATACGCAGTATTTT
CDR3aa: CASSLRVAGGQVMGDTQYF

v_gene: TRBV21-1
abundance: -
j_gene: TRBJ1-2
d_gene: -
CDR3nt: TGTGCCAGCAGCAATGGGGCAGGGAACTATGGCTACACCTTC
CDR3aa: CASSNGAGNYGYTF

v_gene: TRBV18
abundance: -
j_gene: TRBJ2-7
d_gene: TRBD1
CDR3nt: TGTGCCAGCTCACCGGGACAGGGGAACGAGCAGTACTTC
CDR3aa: CASSPGQGNEQYF

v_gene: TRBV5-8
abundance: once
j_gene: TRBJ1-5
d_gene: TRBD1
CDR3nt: TGTGCCAGCAGCTCCGACAGGGTGGGGCAGCCCCAGCATTTT
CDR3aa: CASSSDRVGQPQHF

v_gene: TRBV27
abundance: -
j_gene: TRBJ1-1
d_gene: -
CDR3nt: TGTGCCAGCAGTTTATCGACCGTCCGGGTGAACACTGAAGCTTTCTTT
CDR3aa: CASSLSTVRVNTEAFF

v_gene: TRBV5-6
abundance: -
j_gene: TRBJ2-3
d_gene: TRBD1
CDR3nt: TGTGCCAGCAGCACACCCGGGACAGGAGAAGATACGCAGTATTTT
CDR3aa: CASSTPGTGEDTQYF

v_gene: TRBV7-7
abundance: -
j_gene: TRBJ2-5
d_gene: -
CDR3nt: TGTGCTAGCAGCGGTAGCGGTCTGGAGACCCAGTACTTC
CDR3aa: CASSGSGLETQYF

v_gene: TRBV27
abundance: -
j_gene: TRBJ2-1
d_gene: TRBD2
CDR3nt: TGTGCCAGCAGTTTATCGGGTTTGGGACTAGCGGTCTACAATGAGCAGTTCTTC
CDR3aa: CASSLSGLGLAVYNEQFF

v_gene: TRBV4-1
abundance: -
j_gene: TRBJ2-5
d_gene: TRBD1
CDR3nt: TGCGCCAGCAGCCAAGCCGGGACAGGGTCCCAAGAGACCCAGTACTTC
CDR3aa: CASSQAGTGSQETQYF

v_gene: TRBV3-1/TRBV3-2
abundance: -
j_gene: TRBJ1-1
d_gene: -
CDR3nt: TGTGCCAGCAGCCAAGCCAGGGAGGAAACTGAAGCTTTCTTT
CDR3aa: CASSQAREETEAFF

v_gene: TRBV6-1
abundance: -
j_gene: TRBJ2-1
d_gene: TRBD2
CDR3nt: TGTGCCAGCAGTGAATTGGGTTGGGGGGCTAGCGGGTACAATGAGCAGTTCTTC
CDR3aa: CASSELGWGASGYNEQFF